This TCR beta chain stems from a study of beta chain features in type 1 diabetes. Study-wide findings and caveats: TCRB CDR3s from Type 1 diabetes patients were moderately but significantly shorter in all four CD4+ subsets. More deletions and fewer insertions at VDJ junctions were found in patients with type 1 diabetes.

What was sequenced were expressed TCRB transcripts, since all of the isolated RNA had been reverse transcribed. Regulatory, naive and central memory T cell samples averaged around 3.6 million reads. Measured with immunoSEQ multiplex PCR; TCRdb has only the in-frame clones, and not every one. The table lists around 430,000 clones, about 30% of them singletons. On this clone itself: Its target is not known.

Germline V lookup: CDR1 LGHNA, CDR2 YNFKEQ. V shed 4 bases, J shed 0 bases, and the junction held 4 bases outside the gene matches. This CDR3 has 15 residues. This chain joins TRBV4-2 and TRBJ2-3; 7 nucleotides match TRBD2. Material: naive CD4+ T cells from blood. This receptor was taken from a man aged 18-30 years in good health. The CDR3 DNA reads TGTGCCAGCAGCCCTTTGCGGGAGAGCACAGATACGCAGTATTTT. Translation: CASSPLRESTDTQYF.